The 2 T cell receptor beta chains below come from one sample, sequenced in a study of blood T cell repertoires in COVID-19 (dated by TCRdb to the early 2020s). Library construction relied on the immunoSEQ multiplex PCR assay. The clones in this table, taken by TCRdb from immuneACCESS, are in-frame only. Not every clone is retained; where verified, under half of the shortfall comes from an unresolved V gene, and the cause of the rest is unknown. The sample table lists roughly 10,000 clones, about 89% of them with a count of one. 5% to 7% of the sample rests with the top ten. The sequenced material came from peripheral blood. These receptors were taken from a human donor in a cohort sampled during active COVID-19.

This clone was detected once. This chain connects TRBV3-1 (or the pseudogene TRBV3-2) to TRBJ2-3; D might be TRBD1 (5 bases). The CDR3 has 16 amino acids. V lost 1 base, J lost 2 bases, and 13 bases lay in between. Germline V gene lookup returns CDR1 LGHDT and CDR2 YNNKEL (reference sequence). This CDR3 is CASSQGDSHITDTQYF. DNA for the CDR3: TGTGCCAGCAGCCAAGGAGACAGTCATATCACAGATACGCAGTATTTT.

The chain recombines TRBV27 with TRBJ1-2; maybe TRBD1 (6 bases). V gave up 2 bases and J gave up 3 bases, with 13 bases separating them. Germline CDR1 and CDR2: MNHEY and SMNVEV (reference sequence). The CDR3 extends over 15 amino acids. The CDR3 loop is CASSLNGQTYYGYTF. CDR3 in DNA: TGTGCCAGCAGTTTAAATGGACAGACCTACTATGGCTACACCTTC.